A single sample gave rise to the 29 T cell receptor beta chains below, sequenced in a study of blood T cells in healthy people across ages. The authors ran a second PCR of about 6 to 12 cycles using a sample-barcoded 5' primer and a J-beta primer mix. TCRdb reprocessed the 5' RACE reads with MiXCR, giving one entry per CDR3 protein. The sample lists roughly 900,000 distinct CDR3 sequences; more than 25% were seen once. The specimen was blood. Source of these receptors: an elderly woman in good health.

The V and J genes are TRBV15 and TRBJ1-6; no definite D call. In germline, CDR1 is LNHNV, CDR2 YYDKDF (reference sequence). CDR3 length equals 14 residues. Trimming took 1 base from V and 11 from J, leaving 12 bases between them. Here the CDR3 DNA reads TGTGCCACCAGCAGAGGGACCGGTGGGGCACCCCTCCACTTT. Translation gives CATSRGTGGAPLHF.

The chain combines TRBV20-1 with TRBJ1-1; no firm D call. CDR3 size: 14 residues. Trimming stripped 0 bases from V and 1 base from J, with 9 bases between. Germline CDR1 DFQATT, CDR2 SNEGSKA (reference sequence). The DNA of the CDR3 is TGCAGTGCTAGAGATGTGCGGGCGAACACTGAAGCTTTCTTT. This codes for CSARDVRANTEAFF.

A word on this clonotype: Its ends do not fully match the called genes, so a read error is possible. The chain employs TRBV9 and TRBJ2-7; no reliable D call. The CDR3 is made up of 14 amino acids. Germline V CDR1 and CDR2: SGDLS, YYNGEE. The CDR3 DNA reads as TGTGCCAGCAGCGTAGAGGCTGGGTCAGACGAGCGGTACTTC. Protein product: CASSVEAGSDERYF.

The chain links TRBV7-9 to TRBJ2-3; 11 nucleotides align to TRBD2. Losses at the gene ends were 6 bases for V and 3 bases for J; bases not matched to a gene: 5. The V gene's germline CDR1 is SEHNR and CDR2 FQNEAQ (reference sequence). CDR3 length: 15 amino acids. CDR3 DNA: TGTGCCAGCAGTCCTACTAGCGGGAGAACAGATACGCAGTATTTT. Residues: CASSPTSGRTDTQYF.

J is TRBJ2-3 and V is TRBV2, with TRBD2 as a possible D gene (5 bases). The CDR3 covers 13 residues. Germline CDR1 SNHLY, CDR2 FYNNEI. Deletions cut 8 bases from V and 4 bases from J, with 13 bases between. The CDR3: CASASTSSDTQYF. Here the CDR3 DNA reads TGTGCCAGCGCTAGTACTAGTTCAGATACGCAGTATTTT.

The chain uses TRBV6-1 and TRBJ2-2; maybe TRBD1 (5 bases). The CDR3 length is 13 residues. Trimming took off 6 bases at V and 5 bases at J, with 10 bases between the two ends. Germline CDR1 reads MNHNS; CDR2 reads SASEGT. CDR3 sequence (DNA): TGTGCCAGCAGAGCAGGGTGGACCGGGGAGCTGTTTTTT. Its protein is CASRAGWTGELFF.

This clonotype has a count of ten or more. The chain employs TRBV7-2 and TRBJ2-7; 8 nucleotides line up with TRBD1. This CDR3 comprises 15 residues. After removal of 5 bases from V and 6 bases from J, the junction contained 12 bases not matched to a gene. The V gene's germline CDR1 is SGHTA and CDR2 FQGNSA. Here the CDR3 reads CASSPGGPTGSEQYF. CDR3 nucleotides: TGTGCCAGCAGCCCAGGGGGCCCTACAGGGTCCGAGCAGTACTTC.

The sample holds many counts of this clonotype. V is TRBV30 and J is TRBJ2-5; 8 bases are a match to TRBD1. CDR1 is GTSNPN and CDR2 is SVGIG in the germline V gene (reference sequence). Trimming at V came to 5 bases and at J to 5 bases, leaving 10 bases not matched to a gene. CDR3 length equals 14 residues. The CDR3 reads CAWGRTGKRETQYF. DNA for the CDR3: TGTGCCTGGGGCAGGACAGGGAAGAGGGAGACCCAGTACTTC.

This clonotype was observed a few times. The chain combines TRBV15 with TRBJ1-6; possible D gene TRBD1, 6 bases. Germline CDR1 and CDR2: LNHNV and YYDKDF (reference sequence). Trimming removed 3 bases from V and 8 bases from J, with 14 bases in between. The CDR3 totals 15 residues. This CDR3 is CATSSTGGLDSPLHF. In nucleotides, the CDR3 is TGTGCCACCAGCAGCACGGGGGGCCTTGATTCACCCCTCCACTTT.

A note on this clonotype: A much larger clone differs by one base, so this may be a read error. As DNA, the CDR3 is TGTGCCAGCACCCCAACGCGGGTCTACAATGAGCAGTTATTC. Its translation: CASTPTRVYNEQLF. The rearrangement uses TRBV7-8 and TRBJ2-1; perhaps TRBD2 as D (5 bases). Germline V gives CDR1 SGHVS, CDR2 FQNEAQ. CDR3 size: 14 residues.

The chain employs TRBV5-1 and TRBJ2-1, with a tentative D call TRBD1 (6 bases). V was trimmed by 0 bases and J by 2 bases, leaving 9 bases between them. The CDR3 is 15 amino acids. Germline CDR1 SGHRS, CDR2 YFSETQ. The CDR3 spells CASSLEGQPYNEQFF. CDR3 nucleotide sequence: TGCGCCAGCAGCTTGGAGGGACAACCCTACAATGAGCAGTTCTTC.

This rearrangement joins TRBV5-1 to TRBJ1-1; TRBD1 is a possible D gene (5 bases). V lost 4 bases and J 10 bases, leaving 26 bases between the germline ends. Germline V gives CDR1 SGHRS, CDR2 YFSETQ. The CDR3 sequence is 16 residues long. The CDR3, as DNA: TGCGCCAGCAGCGCTTCCCGGGGGGGACCCGTAGAGAGAGCTTTCTTT. Translated: CASSASRGGPVERAFF.

The J gene is TRBJ1-6, the V gene TRBV6-6; possible D gene TRBD1, 5 bases. Per the germline V gene, CDR1 is MNHNY and CDR2 is SVGAGI (reference sequence). The CDR3 runs 13 residues. V lost 4 bases and J lost 13, with 14 bases in between. CDR3 coding DNA: TGTGCCAGCAGTTCGGACTGGGGGATCCCCCTCCACTTT. It specifies CASSSDWGIPLHF.

This clonotype was seen ten or more times. The chain employs TRBV6-6 and TRBJ1-2; D call uncertain. Germline V gene sequence: CDR1 MNHNY, CDR2 SVGAGI (reference sequence). Trimming took 2 bases from V and 4 from J, leaving 5 bases between them. The CDR3 has 12 residues. CDR3 sequence (DNA): TGTGCCAGCAGTTACACAGTCTATGGCTACACCTTC. Amino acid sequence: CASSYTVYGYTF.

The V gene is TRBV20-1, the J gene TRBJ2-4, with D unresolved. This CDR3 is 11 amino acids long. The ends were cut back, 2 bases at V and 8 bases at J, with 7 bases in the middle. Germline V gives CDR1 DFQATT, CDR2 SNEGSKA (reference sequence). CDR3 residues: CSARTPDIQYF. Written as DNA, the CDR3 is TGCAGTGCTAGAACTCCCGACATTCAGTACTTC.

There are many counts of this clonotype. V usage is TRBV10-2 and J usage is TRBJ2-5; no reliable D call. Germline V gene lookup returns CDR1 WSHSY and CDR2 SAAADI. The CDR3 is 13 residues long. V lost 4 bases, J lost 0 bases, and 6 bases lay in between. The CDR3 reads CASSGQYQETQYF. CDR3 bases: TGCGCCAGCAGTGGCCAGTACCAAGAGACCCAGTACTTC.

This clonotype was seen repeatedly, ten times or more. The chain has TRBV6-6 and TRBJ2-5; TRBD1 matches at 8 bases. There are 16 residues in the CDR3. V gave up 2 bases and J gave up 3 bases; unmatched junction bases: 8. Germline assignment: CDR1 MNHNY and CDR2 SVGAGI (reference sequence). The CDR3 is CASSYSQGADKETQYF. CDR3 DNA: TGTGCCAGCAGTTACAGTCAGGGGGCGGATAAAGAGACCCAGTACTTC.

This clonotype showed up just a few times. The rearrangement links TRBV25-1 to TRBJ1-2; a possible D gene is TRBD1 (5 bases). Trimming left V 3 bases short and J 5 bases short, with 13 bases between. The CDR3 has 14 residues. The V gene's germline CDR1 is MGHDK and CDR2 SYGVNS. As DNA, the CDR3 is TGTGCCAGCAGTGAGTTGGGGGGAAGGTATGGCTACACCTTC. This encodes CASSELGGRYGYTF.

On this clonotype itself: A read error may account for a junction end that differs from germline. This chain connects TRBV6-5 to TRBJ2-1; the D call may be TRBD1 or TRBD2 (5 bases each). This CDR3 contains 15 residues. Per the germline V gene, CDR1 is MNHEY and CDR2 is SVGAGI. CDR3 in DNA: TGTACCAGCAGTTACTCAGGGACGAACTACAATGAGCAGTTCTTC. Translated, it gives CTSSYSGTNYNEQFF.

The chain uses TRBV6-2 or TRBV6-3 and TRBJ2-7; 16 bases align to TRBD2. The V gene end was trimmed by 5 bases and the J gene end by 7 bases; junction bases not matched to a gene: 20. Germline CDR1 is MNHEY and CDR2 is SVGEGT. The CDR3 runs 20 residues. The CDR3 sequence is CASSNAPGLAGGLYVNEQYF. The CDR3 bases are TGTGCCAGCAGTAACGCCCCGGGACTAGCGGGGGGGCTATATGTCAATGAGCAGTACTTC.

The CDR3 loop reads CASSSTGGVESYEQYF. CDR3 sequence (DNA): TGTGCCAGCAGTTCGACGGGTGGGGTTGAGTCCTACGAGCAGTACTTC. This chain connects TRBV12-3 or TRBV12-4 to TRBJ2-7; D remains ambiguous. The CDR3 sequence is 16 residues long. Trimming left V 4 bases short and J 1 base short, with 17 bases between.

This clonotype was counted only a few times. The chain recombines TRBV20-1 with TRBJ1-6; D ambiguous. Between the trimmed V and J ends, which lost 3 bases and 10 bases, there was a span of 28 bases. Germline V gene data show CDR1 as DFQATT and CDR2 as SNEGSKA (reference sequence). The CDR3 consists of 18 residues. This CDR3 is CSASNAPGGGKAGSPLHF. The CDR3 DNA reads as TGCAGTGCTAGTAATGCCCCGGGAGGAGGCAAGGCTGGCTCACCCCTCCACTTT.

The CDR3 reads CSGSDRDGHEQYF. CDR3 bases: TGCAGCGGGTCTGACAGGGATGGCCACGAGCAGTACTTC. The chain recombines TRBV29-1 with TRBJ2-4, with 7 bases identical to TRBD1. The J call is doubtful: the DNA matches TRBJ2-7 better. The CDR3 runs 13 residues. CDR1 and CDR2 (germline): SQVTM, ANQGSEA.

V usage is TRBV12-3 or TRBV12-4 and J usage is TRBJ1-1; the D gene is possibly TRBD1 (5 bases). This CDR3 spans 13 amino acids. Deletions cut 3 bases from V and 9 bases from J, with 14 bases between. Written as DNA, the CDR3 is TGTGCCAGCAGTTTGGAGCAGGGAGTAAAAGCTTTCTTT. It specifies CASSLEQGVKAFF.

The V and J genes are TRBV20-1 and TRBJ2-1; 10 nucleotides agree with TRBD2. V lost 6 bases to trimming and J lost 9 bases; unmatched junction nucleotides: 11. CDR3 length: 14 residues. Germline-derived CDR1 and CDR2 are DFQATT and SNEGSKA (reference sequence). CDR3 region: CSAPGLAGAVEQFF. Written as DNA, the CDR3 is TGCAGTGCCCCCGGGCTAGCGGGAGCGGTTGAGCAGTTCTTC.

This clonotype was seen more than once but under ten times. The rearrangement links TRBV5-1 to TRBJ1-4, with 11 bases identical to TRBD1. J lost 7 bases, V lost 4 bases, and 9 bases had no gene match. CDR1 and CDR2 (germline): SGHRS, YFSETQ. The CDR3 extends over 16 amino acids. CDR3 DNA sequence: TGCGCCAGCAGCCCTACTCGGGACAGGGGGGGTGAAAAACTGTTTTTT. Its translation: CASSPTRDRGGEKLFF.

In this sample, this clonotype turned up many times. This chain connects TRBV3-1 to TRBJ1-4; D possibly corresponds to TRBD1 (5 bases). The CDR3 has 12 amino acids. Trimming stripped 6 bases from V and 8 bases from J, with 10 bases between. Looked up from germline, CDR1 is LGHDT and CDR2 is YNNKEL (reference sequence). The CDR3 nucleotides read TGTGCCAGCAGTCGACAGACGGAAAAACTGTTTTTT. This encodes CASSRQTEKLFF.

This clonotype was recorded many times. J is TRBJ2-4 and V is TRBV10-1; D uncertain. The germline V gene encodes CDR1 WNHNN and CDR2 SYGVQD (reference sequence). The CDR3 has 12 amino acids. The V and J ends lost 4 bases and 9 bases respectively, with 10 bases between them. CDR3 sequence reads: CASSVDSGIQYF. The CDR3 DNA reads TGCGCCAGCAGTGTGGATTCGGGCATTCAGTACTTC.

This clonotype was picked up many times. This chain uses TRBV7-9 with TRBJ2-3, with D uncertain. V shed 2 bases and J shed 2 bases, with 11 bases lying between them. CDR1 SEHNR and CDR2 FQNEAQ come from the germline V gene (reference sequence). This CDR3 is 15 amino acids long. The CDR3: CASSLLGAATDTQYF. The CDR3 coding sequence is TGTGCCAGCAGCTTACTCGGCGCCGCCACAGATACGCAGTATTTT.